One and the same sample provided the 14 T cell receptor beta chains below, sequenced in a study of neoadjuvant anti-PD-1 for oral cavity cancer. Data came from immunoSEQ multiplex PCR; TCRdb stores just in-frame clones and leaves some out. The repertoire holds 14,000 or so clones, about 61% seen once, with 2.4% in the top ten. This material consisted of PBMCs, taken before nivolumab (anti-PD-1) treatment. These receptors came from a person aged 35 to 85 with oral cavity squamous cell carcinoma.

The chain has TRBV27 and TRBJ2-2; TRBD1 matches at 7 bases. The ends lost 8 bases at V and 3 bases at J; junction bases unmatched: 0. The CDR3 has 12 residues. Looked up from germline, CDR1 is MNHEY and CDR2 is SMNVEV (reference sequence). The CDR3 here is CASGTDTGELFF. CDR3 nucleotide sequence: TGTGCCAGCGGGACAGACACCGGGGAGCTGTTTTTT.

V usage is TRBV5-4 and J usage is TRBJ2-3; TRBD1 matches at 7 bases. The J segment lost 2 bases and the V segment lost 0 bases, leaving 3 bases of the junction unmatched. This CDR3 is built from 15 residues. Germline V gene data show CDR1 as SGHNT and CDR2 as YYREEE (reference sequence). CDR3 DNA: TGTGCCAGCAGCTTGGCGGGGACAGTCACAGATACGCAGTATTTT. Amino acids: CASSLAGTVTDTQYF.

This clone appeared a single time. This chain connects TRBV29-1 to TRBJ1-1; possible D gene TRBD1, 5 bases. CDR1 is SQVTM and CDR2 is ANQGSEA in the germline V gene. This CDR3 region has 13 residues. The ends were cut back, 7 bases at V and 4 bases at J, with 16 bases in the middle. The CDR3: CSAREGPGTEAFF. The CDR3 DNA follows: TGCAGCGCCCGGGAGGGGCCAGGCACTGAAGCTTTCTTT.

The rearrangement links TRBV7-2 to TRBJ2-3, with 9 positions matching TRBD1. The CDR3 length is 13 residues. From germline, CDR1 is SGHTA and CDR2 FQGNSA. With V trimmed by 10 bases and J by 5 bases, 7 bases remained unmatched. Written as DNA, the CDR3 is TGTGCCACCCGGGACAGGGTGGAAGATACGCAGTATTTT. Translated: CATRDRVEDTQYF.

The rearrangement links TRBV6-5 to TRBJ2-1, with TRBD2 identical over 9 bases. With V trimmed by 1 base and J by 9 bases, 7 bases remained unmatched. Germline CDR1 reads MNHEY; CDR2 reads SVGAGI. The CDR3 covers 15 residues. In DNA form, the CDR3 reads TGTGCCAGCAGTTACTACGCTAGCGGGGACGGTGAGCAGTTCTTC. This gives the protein CASSYYASGDGEQFF.

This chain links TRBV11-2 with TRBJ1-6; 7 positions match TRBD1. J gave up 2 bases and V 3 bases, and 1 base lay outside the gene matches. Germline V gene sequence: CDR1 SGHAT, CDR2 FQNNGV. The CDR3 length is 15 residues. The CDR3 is CASSLGQTYNSPLHF. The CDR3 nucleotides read TGTGCCAGCAGCTTGGGACAGACCTATAATTCACCCCTCCACTTT.

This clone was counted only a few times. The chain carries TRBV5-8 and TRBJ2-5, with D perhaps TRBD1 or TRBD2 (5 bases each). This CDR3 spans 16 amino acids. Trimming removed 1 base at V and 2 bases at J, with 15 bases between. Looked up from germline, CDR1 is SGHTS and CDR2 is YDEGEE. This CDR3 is CASSLRGAVSQETQYF. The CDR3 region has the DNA TGTGCCAGCAGCTTGAGAGGGGCCGTTAGTCAAGAGACCCAGTACTTC. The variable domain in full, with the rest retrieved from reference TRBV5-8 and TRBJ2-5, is EAGVTQSPTHLIKTRGQQATLRCSPISGHTSVYWYQQALGLGLQFLLWYDEGEERNRGNFPPRFSGRQFPNYSSELNVNALELEDSALYLCASSLRGAVSQETQYFGPGTRLLVL.

The DNA of the CDR3 is TGTGCCAGCAGCAAAGGCCCGTACACAGATACGCAGTATTTT. Translation gives CASSKGPYTDTQYF. The chain has TRBV21-1 and TRBJ2-3. TRBV21-1 is annotated as a pseudogene. The CDR3 sequence is 14 residues long.

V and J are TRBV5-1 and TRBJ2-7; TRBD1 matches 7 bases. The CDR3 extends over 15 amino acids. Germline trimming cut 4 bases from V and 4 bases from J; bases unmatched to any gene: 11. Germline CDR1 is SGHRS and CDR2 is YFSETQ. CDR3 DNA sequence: TGCGCCAGCAGCATTTCGGGACAGCTCCTATACGAGCAGTACTTC. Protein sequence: CASSISGQLLYEQYF.

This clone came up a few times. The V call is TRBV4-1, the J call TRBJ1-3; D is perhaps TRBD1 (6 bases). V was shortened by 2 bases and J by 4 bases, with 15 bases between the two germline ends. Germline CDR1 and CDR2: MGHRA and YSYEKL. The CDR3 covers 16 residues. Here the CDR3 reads CASSQTQGLGGNTIYF. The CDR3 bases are TGCGCCAGCAGCCAAACCCAGGGGCTGGGGGGAAACACCATATATTTT.

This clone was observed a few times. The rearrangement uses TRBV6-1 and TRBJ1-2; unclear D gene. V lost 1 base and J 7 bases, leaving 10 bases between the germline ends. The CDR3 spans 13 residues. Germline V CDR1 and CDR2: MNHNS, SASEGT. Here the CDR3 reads CASSEVHWGGYTF. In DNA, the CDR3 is TGTGCCAGCAGTGAAGTTCACTGGGGTGGCTACACCTTC.

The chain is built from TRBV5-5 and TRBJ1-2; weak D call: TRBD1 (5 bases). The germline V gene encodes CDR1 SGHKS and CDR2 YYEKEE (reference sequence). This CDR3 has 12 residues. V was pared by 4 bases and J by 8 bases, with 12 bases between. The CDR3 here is CASSKWGVGYTF. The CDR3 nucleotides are TGTGCCAGCAGCAAATGGGGGGTCGGCTACACCTTC.

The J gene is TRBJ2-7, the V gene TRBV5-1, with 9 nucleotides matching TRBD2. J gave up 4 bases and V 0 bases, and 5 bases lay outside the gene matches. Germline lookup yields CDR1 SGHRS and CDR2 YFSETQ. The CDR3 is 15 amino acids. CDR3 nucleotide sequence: TGCGCCAGCAGCTTGGCAGCTAGCGGGGCGTACGAGCAGTACTTC. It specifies CASSLAASGAYEQYF. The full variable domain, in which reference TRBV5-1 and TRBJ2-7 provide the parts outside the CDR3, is KAGVTQTPRYLIKTRGQQVTLSCSPISGHRSVSWYQQTPGQGLQFLFEYFSETQRNKGNFPGRFSGRQFSNSRSEMNVSTLELGDSALYLCASSLAASGAYEQYFGPGTRLTVT.

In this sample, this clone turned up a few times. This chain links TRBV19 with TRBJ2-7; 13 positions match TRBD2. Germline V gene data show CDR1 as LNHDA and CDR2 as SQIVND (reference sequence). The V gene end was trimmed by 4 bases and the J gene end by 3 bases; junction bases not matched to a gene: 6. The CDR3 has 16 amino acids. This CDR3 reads CASSKTSGRTNYEQYF. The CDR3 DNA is TGTGCCAGTAGTAAGACTAGCGGGAGGACCAACTACGAGCAGTACTTC.